This paragraph covers one TCR beta chain sequence. The antigen remains unidentified. Replicate PCRs from sorted subsets contained roughly 200 ng DNA, which is roughly 30,000 T cell genomes. Repertoires were generated with immunoSEQ multiplex PCR, while TCRdb's copy carries only in-frame clones and drops some. Of roughly 2,300,000 clones listed, 80% to 95% are singletons. This sample was included in a study of shared clonotypes between healthy human individuals. Study outcomes and limitations: Around 4.7% of naive CD4 clonotypes were shared across a few donors.

The germline V gene encodes CDR1 MDHEN and CDR2 SYDVKM. V lost 5 bases, J lost 4 bases, and 8 bases lay in between. CDR3 size: 12 residues. This clonotype was obtained from a young man in good health. Some clones in this sample may be carry-over from other donors' samples. The J gene is TRBJ1-2, the V gene TRBV28; no clear D gene. The sample taken for sequencing was naive CD4+ T cells from PBMCs. Subset defined: CD45RA+ positively selected. The CDR3 region has the DNA TGTGCCAGCAGTCCTCCTCTCTATGGCTACACCTTC. It is translated as CASSPPLYGYTF.